The 19 T cell receptor beta chains listed next were all sequenced from one sample in a study of T cell repertoires in cytomegalovirus infection. TCRdb reprocessed the reads with MiXCR, giving one entry per CDR3 protein. The table lists about 310,000 distinct CDR3 sequences, roughly 15% of them singletons. The specimen was PBMCs. These receptor sequences come from a human donor in good health (CMV status not recorded). Some clones in this sample may be carry-over from other donors' samples.

The table lists this clonotype with many counts. The chain has TRBV7-8 and TRBJ1-3; D possibly corresponds to TRBD1 (6 bases). The CDR3 has 16 residues. Trimming left V 5 bases short and J 0 bases short, with 14 bases between. Germline V CDR1 and CDR2: SGHVS, FQNEAQ. CDR3 bases: TGTGCCAGCAGCACGGGACACGGAAGCTCTGGAAACACCATATATTTT. It specifies CASSTGHGSSGNTIYF. The full variable domain, with the rest looked up from reference TRBV7-8 and TRBJ1-3, is GAGVSQSPRYKVAKRGQDVALRCDPISGHVSLFWYQQALGQGPEFLTYFQNEAQLDKSGLPSDRFFAERPEGSVSTLKIQRTQQEDSAVYLCASSTGHGSSGNTIYFGEGSWLTVV.

This sequence joins TRBV29-1 and TRBJ2-4; TRBD1 aligns across 8 bases. Germline V gene sequence: CDR1 SQVTM, CDR2 ANQGSEA. The CDR3 contains 13 residues. The ends lost 1 base at V and 8 bases at J; junction bases unmatched: 4. The CDR3 region is CSVEGQGADIQYF. The CDR3 DNA is TGCAGCGTTGAAGGGCAGGGGGCGGACATTCAGTACTTC.

This clonotype was recorded many times. The chain is built from TRBV6-5 and TRBJ2-2; D not certain. CDR1 is MNHEY and CDR2 is SVGAGI in the germline V gene. CDR3 length: 14 amino acids. The V end was cut by 6 bases, the J end by 4 bases, with 12 bases between. CDR3 in amino acids: CASSLWRLTGELFF. CDR3 DNA: TGTGCCAGCAGCCTTTGGCGCCTCACCGGGGAGCTGTTTTTT.

This chain joins TRBV20-1 and TRBJ2-1; 8 positions agree with TRBD1. This CDR3 comprises 16 residues. CDR1 DFQATT and CDR2 SNEGSKA come from the germline V gene (reference sequence). After removal of 1 base from V and 3 bases from J, the junction contained 8 bases not matched to a gene. This CDR3 reads CSARGPQGVNYNEQFF. CDR3 bases: TGCAGTGCTAGAGGGCCACAGGGGGTGAACTACAATGAGCAGTTCTTC.

V is TRBV29-1 and J is TRBJ2-7; D is uncertain. CDR1 and CDR2 (germline): SQVTM, ANQGSEA. The germline V and J ends were trimmed by 0 bases and 6 bases, with 12 bases remaining between them. The CDR3 sequence is 13 residues long. CDR3: CSVEEQFGGEQYF. The CDR3 region has the DNA TGCAGCGTTGAAGAACAGTTCGGTGGCGAGCAGTACTTC.

This clonotype was found many times. The V call is TRBV7-2, the J call TRBJ1-3, with unresolved D. The CDR3 consists of 14 residues. Per the germline V gene, CDR1 is SGHTA and CDR2 is FQGNSA. Trimming took 4 bases from V and 1 from J, leaving 8 bases between them. Written as DNA, the CDR3 is TGTGCCAGCAGCTCCACAGTATCTGGAAACACCATATATTTT. As protein: CASSSTVSGNTIYF.

This clonotype was found a few times. This sequence joins TRBV2 and TRBJ2-2; perhaps TRBD1 as D (5 bases). With 2 bases removed from V and 6 bases from J, the gap between germline ends came to 7 bases. This CDR3 is 13 amino acids long. From germline, CDR1 is SNHLY and CDR2 FYNNEI. This CDR3 reads CASSEQGSGELFF. In DNA form, the CDR3 reads TGTGCCAGCAGTGAACAGGGTTCCGGGGAGCTGTTTTTT.

V gene TRBV6-6 combines with J gene TRBJ2-5; unclear D gene. The CDR3 runs to 11 residues. Trimming removed 7 bases from V and 7 bases from J, with 10 bases in between. Germline CDR1 and CDR2: MNHNY and SVGAGI (reference sequence). The CDR3 reads CASTSGRTQYF. The DNA of the CDR3 is TGTGCCAGCACATCTGGAAGGACCCAGTACTTC.

The rearrangement joins TRBV20-1 to TRBJ1-6; D uncertain. V dropped 6 bases and J dropped 5 bases, with 14 bases sitting between them. Germline loops: CDR1 DFQATT, CDR2 SNEGSKA (reference sequence). The CDR3 runs to 14 residues. DNA for the CDR3: TGCAGTGCGCAGGCCGGGCAAGATAATTCACCCCTCCACTTT. Protein product: CSAQAGQDNSPLHF.

This chain uses TRBV7-6 with TRBJ1-3; D unclear. There are 16 residues in the CDR3. V shed 2 bases and J shed 2 bases, with 13 bases lying between them. Germline V lookup: CDR1 SGHVS, CDR2 FNYEAQ. The CDR3 DNA follows: TGTGCCAGCAGCTTATATCCGGGGAGGGCTGGAAACACCATATATTTT. It encodes CASSLYPGRAGNTIYF.

This clonotype was observed many times. CDR3 loop: CASSFRQGRQPQHF. In DNA form, the CDR3 reads TGTGCCAGCAGTTTTCGGCAGGGCCGCCAGCCCCAGCATTTT. The gene calls are TRBV12-3 or TRBV12-4 and TRBJ1-5, with a tentative D call TRBD1 (5 bases). The CDR3 totals 14 residues. Trimming took off 3 bases at V and 7 bases at J, with 13 bases between the two ends.

This clonotype was seen a few times. The rearrangement joins TRBV2 to TRBJ1-2; 7 positions match TRBD1. Germline values: CDR1 SNHLY, CDR2 FYNNEI. The V and J ends lost 4 bases and 7 bases, in that order; junction bases with no gene match: 9. The CDR3 sequence is 14 residues long. In DNA, the CDR3 is TGTGCCAGCAGTGGGCAGGGGGAGGCAGGTGGCTACACCTTC. This gives the protein CASSGQGEAGGYTF.

Many counts were recorded for this clonotype. The chain couples TRBV11-2 to TRBJ2-2; no clear D. The germline gives CDR1 SGHAT, CDR2 FQNNGV. Trimming took 1 base from V and 0 from J, leaving 3 bases between them. The CDR3 totals 14 residues. CDR3 loop: CASSLGSNTGELFF. CDR3 DNA sequence: TGTGCCAGCAGCTTAGGATCGAACACCGGGGAGCTGTTTTTT.

This clonotype was counted at least ten times. The chain is built from TRBV7-9 and TRBJ1-4; 7 nucleotides line up with TRBD1. V lost 5 bases and J lost 6; bases outside the gene matches: 6. From germline, CDR1 is SEHNR and CDR2 FQNEAQ (reference sequence). The CDR3 is made up of 14 amino acids. Written as DNA, the CDR3 is TGTGCCAGCAGCACGGGACAGAGCTATGAAAAACTGTTTTTT. Its protein product is CASSTGQSYEKLFF.

As to this clonotype: At one end, the junction sequence differs from germline, possibly due to a read error. The chain links TRBV6-5 to TRBJ1-6; 12 bases are a match to TRBD1. This CDR3 spans 19 amino acids. Germline loops: CDR1 MNHEY, CDR2 SVGAGI. CDR3 DNA: TGTGCCAGCAGTTACTCTGGGACAGGGGGCAGCTCCTATAAATCACCCCTCCACTTT. Residues: CASSYSGTGGSSYKSPLHF.

Ten or more counts support this clonotype. The genes are TRBV7-9 and TRBJ1-4; unclear D gene. The CDR3 has 14 amino acids. The ends were cut back, 10 bases at V and 8 bases at J, with 20 bases in the middle. CDR1 is SEHNR, CDR2 FQNEAQ, per germline (reference sequence). The CDR3 spells CATEAGGYEEKLFF. CDR3 in DNA: TGTGCCACCGAGGCGGGAGGGTACGAAGAAAAACTGTTTTTT.

J is TRBJ2-1 and V is TRBV4-1; 9 nucleotides agree with TRBD2. Losses at the gene ends were 0 bases for V and 5 bases for J; bases not matched to a gene: 8. Germline assignment: CDR1 MGHRA and CDR2 YSYEKL. The CDR3 is made up of 17 amino acids. The CDR3, as DNA: TGCGCCAGCAGCCAAGATGTCCTAGCGGGGCGAAACAATGAGCAGTTCTTC. Protein product: CASSQDVLAGRNNEQFF.

This clonotype was detected many times. The chain uses TRBV7-2 and TRBJ2-7; 8 bases are shared with TRBD1. Trimming at V came to 5 bases and at J to 5 bases, leaving 8 bases not matched to a gene. The CDR3 is 14 amino acids. The germline gives CDR1 SGHTA, CDR2 FQGNSA. The CDR3 loop is CASSTGTGPHEQYF. CDR3 in DNA: TGTGCCAGCAGCACAGGGACAGGTCCTCACGAGCAGTACTTC. The variable domain in full, completed from reference TRBV7-2 and TRBJ2-7, reads GAGVSQSPSNKVTEKGKDVELRCDPISGHTALYWYRQSLGQGLEFLIYFQGNSAPDKSGLPSDRFSAERTGGSVSTLTIQRTQQEDSAVYLCASSTGTGPHEQYFGPGTRLTVT.

CDR3 residues: CASSRDRGSTGELFF. CDR3 DNA sequence: TGTGCCAGCAGTCGGGACAGGGGATCCACCGGGGAGCTGTTTTTT. This chain uses TRBV12-3 or TRBV12-4 with TRBJ2-2, with 10 bases that match TRBD1. The ends lost 5 bases at V and 4 bases at J; junction bases unmatched: 4. The CDR3 totals 15 residues.